This TCR beta chain was sequenced during a study of early T cells in non-severe SARS-CoV-2 infection. Study background: Sequencing input comprised bulk RNA from unsorted whole blood; chain pairing was not available.

Individual cDNA molecules were tagged with unique molecular identifiers. TCRdb fed the 5' RACE reads into MiXCR, producing one record per CDR3 protein. The sample contains fewer than 80,000 distinct CDR3 sequences, about 11% of which appear only once. Whole-study findings and limits: VDJdb-based matching was biased toward anti-spike CD8 responses and missed private and CD4 specificities.

About this clonotype itself: As yet, its antigen is unknown.

Germline V gene lookup returns CDR1 MNHEY and CDR2 SVGAGI. There are 15 residues in the CDR3. V gave up 0 bases and J gave up 5 bases, with 13 bases separating them. The V gene is TRBV6-5, the J gene TRBJ1-1; D uncertain. The source was whole blood, collected at baseline. This sequence originates from an adult who was a healthcare worker with PCR-confirmed SARS-CoV-2 infection or an uninfected control (not recorded which). The donor label of this sample is uncertain. CDR3 sequence (DNA): TGTGCCAGCAGTTACTCATACCCCTCGGGGACTGAAGCTTTCTTT. Its translation is CASSYSYPSGTEAFF.